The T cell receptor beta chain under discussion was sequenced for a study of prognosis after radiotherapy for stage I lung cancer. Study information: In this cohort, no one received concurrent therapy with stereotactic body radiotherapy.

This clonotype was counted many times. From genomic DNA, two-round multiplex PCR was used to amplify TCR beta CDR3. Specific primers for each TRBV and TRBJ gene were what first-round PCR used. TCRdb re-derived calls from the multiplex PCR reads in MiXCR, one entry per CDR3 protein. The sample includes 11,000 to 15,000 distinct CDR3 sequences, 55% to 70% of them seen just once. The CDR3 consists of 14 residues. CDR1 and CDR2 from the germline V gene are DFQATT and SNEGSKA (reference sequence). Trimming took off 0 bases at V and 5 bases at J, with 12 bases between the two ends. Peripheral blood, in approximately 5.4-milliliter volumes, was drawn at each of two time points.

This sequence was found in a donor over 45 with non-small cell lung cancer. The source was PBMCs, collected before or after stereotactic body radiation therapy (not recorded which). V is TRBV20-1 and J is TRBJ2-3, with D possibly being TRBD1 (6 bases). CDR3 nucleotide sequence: TGCAGTGCTAGAGATCTGGGACACGGAGATACGCAGTATTTT. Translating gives CSARDLGHGDTQYF.